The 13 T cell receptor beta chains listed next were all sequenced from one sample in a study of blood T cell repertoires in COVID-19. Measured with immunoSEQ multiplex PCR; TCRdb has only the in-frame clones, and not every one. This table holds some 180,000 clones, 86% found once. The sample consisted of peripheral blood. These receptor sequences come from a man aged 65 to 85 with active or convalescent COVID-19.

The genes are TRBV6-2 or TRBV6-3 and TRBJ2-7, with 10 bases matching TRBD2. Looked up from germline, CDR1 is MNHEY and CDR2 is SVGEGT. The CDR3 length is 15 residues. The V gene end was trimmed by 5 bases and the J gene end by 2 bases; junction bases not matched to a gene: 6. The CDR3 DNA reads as TGTGCCAGCAGTCCCCACAGCGGGGGGGCCTACGAGCAGTACTTC. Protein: CASSPHSGGAYEQYF.

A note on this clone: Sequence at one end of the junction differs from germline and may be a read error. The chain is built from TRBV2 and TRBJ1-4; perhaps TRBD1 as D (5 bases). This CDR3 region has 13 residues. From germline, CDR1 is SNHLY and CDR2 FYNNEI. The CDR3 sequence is CASTGDPNQKLFF. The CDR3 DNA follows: TGTGCCAGCACGGGGGACCCTAATCAAAAACTGTTTTTT.

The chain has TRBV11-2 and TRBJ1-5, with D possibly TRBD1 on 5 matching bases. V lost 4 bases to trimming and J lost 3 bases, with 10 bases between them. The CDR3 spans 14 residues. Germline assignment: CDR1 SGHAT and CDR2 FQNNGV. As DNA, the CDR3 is TGTGCCAGCAGCTCACAGGACAACAATCAGCCCCAGCATTTT. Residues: CASSSQDNNQPQHF.

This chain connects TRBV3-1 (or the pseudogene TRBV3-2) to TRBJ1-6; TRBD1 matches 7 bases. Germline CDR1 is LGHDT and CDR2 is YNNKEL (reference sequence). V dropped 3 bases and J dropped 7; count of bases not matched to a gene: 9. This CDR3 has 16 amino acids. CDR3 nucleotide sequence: TGTGCCAGCAGCCACCGACAGGGCCCAGGGAATTCACCCCTCCACTTT. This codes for CASSHRQGPGNSPLHF.

Here the CDR3 DNA reads TGTGCCAGCAGTTCTGAACTAGCGGGGGGGCAGTTCTTC. It specifies CASSSELAGGQFF. The chain employs TRBV27 and TRBJ2-1; 12 bases agree with TRBD2. J gave up 12 bases and V 4 bases, and 4 bases lay outside the gene matches. The CDR3 sequence is 13 residues long. CDR1 and CDR2 from the germline V gene are MNHEY and SMNVEV (reference sequence).

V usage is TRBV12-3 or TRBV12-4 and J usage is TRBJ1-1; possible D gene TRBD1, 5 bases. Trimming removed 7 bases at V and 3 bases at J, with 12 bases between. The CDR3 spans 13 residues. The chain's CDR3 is CASNGQLYTEAFF. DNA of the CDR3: TGTGCCAGCAACGGACAATTATACACTGAAGCTTTCTTT.

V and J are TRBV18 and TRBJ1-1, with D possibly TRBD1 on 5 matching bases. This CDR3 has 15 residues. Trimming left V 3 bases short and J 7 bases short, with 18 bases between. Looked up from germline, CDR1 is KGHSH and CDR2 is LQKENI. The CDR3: CASSPGYPGPIEAFF. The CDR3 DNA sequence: TGTGCCAGCTCACCCGGTTATCCAGGGCCGATTGAAGCTTTCTTT.

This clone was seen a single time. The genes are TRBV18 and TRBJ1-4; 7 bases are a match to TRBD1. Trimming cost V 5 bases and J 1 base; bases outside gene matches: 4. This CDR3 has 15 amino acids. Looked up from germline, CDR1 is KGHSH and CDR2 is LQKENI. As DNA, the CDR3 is TGTGCCAGCTCAAAAGACAGGGTAACTAATGAAAAACTGTTTTTT. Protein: CASSKDRVTNEKLFF.

This CDR3 reads CASSTPREWNGYTF. CDR3 bases: TGTGCCAGTAGTACCCCCAGGGAATGGAATGGCTACACCTTC. The rearrangement uses TRBV19 and TRBJ1-2, with a weak D call TRBD1 (5 bases). The length of the CDR3 is 14 residues. CDR1 is LNHDA and CDR2 is SQIVND in the germline V gene (reference sequence). Trimming removed 4 bases at V and 6 bases at J, with 15 bases between.

The CDR3 DNA reads TGTGCCAGCATTATGTACACTGAAGCTTTCTTT. It encodes CASIMYTEAFF. The chain joins TRBV6-6 to TRBJ1-1; D remains unclear. Germline assignment: CDR1 MNHNY and CDR2 SVGAGI (reference sequence). This CDR3 region has 11 residues. V was cut by 7 bases and J by 3 bases, with 6 bases left in between.

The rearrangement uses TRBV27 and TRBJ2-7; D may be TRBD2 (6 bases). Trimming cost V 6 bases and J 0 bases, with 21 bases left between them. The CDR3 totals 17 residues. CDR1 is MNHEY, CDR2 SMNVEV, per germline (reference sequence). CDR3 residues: CASSPGVWQDASYEQYF. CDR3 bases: TGTGCCAGCAGCCCGGGGGTGTGGCAGGATGCCTCCTACGAGCAGTACTTC.

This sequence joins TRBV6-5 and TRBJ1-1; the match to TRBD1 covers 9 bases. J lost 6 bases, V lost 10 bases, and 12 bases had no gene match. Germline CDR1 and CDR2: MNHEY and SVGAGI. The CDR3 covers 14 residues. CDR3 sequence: CATRTIGTGSEAFF. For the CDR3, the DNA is TGTGCCACCCGGACGATCGGGACAGGGTCTGAAGCTTTCTTT.

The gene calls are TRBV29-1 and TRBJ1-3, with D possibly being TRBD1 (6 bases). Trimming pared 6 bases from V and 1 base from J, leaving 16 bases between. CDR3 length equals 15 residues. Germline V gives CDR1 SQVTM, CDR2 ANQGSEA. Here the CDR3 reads CSVTTGSGSGNTIYF. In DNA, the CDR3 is TGCAGCGTGACGACAGGTTCGGGTTCTGGAAACACCATATATTTT.